The rows below give T cell receptor beta chains drawn from one sample of a study of technical replicates of blood from several donors. Profiling relied on immunoSEQ multiplex PCR, and the TCRdb table lists in-frame clones only, not all of them. The sample has some 80,000 clones; roughly four fifths are singletons. The material sequenced was PBMCs. These receptors were taken from a human donor in good health. Some clones in this sample may be carry-over from other donors' samples. The CDR3 runs from the conserved cysteine through the conserved F or W. The D gene is left open where the match is weak. Where a row states a size, it is once, few, many or the class of an expanded clone; other rows omit it.

v_gene	j_gene	abundance	d_gene	CDR3aa	CDR3nt
TRBV6-4	TRBJ2-3	NA	NA	CASSDKGSTDTQYF	TGTGCCAGCAGTGATAAGGGGTCCACAGATACGCAGTATTTT
TRBV30	TRBJ2-3	NA	TRBD2	CAWSGGLAGGLDTQYF	TGTGCCTGGAGTGGTGGACTAGCGGGGGGGCTTGATACGCAGTATTTT
TRBV4-1	TRBJ2-5	NA	TRBD2	CASSPGLAGVVTQYF	TGCGCCAGCAGCCCGGGACTAGCGGGGGTTGTGACCCAGTACTTC
TRBV5-4	TRBJ2-5	NA	TRBD1	CASSLLDRALETQYF	TGTGCCAGCAGCTTGCTGGACAGGGCCTTGGAGACCCAGTACTTC
TRBV5-5	TRBJ1-5	NA	NA	CASSPATSQGGQPQHF	TGTGCCAGCAGCCCAGCTACGAGCCAAGGGGGTCAGCCCCAGCATTTT
TRBV2	TRBJ2-1	NA	TRBD2	CASSVTSGRTEQFF	TGTGCCAGCAGTGTGACTAGCGGGAGAACTGAGCAGTTCTTC
TRBV7-2	TRBJ2-3	NA	NA	CASNSQGGDTQYF	TGTGCCAGCAACTCCCAGGGTGGAGATACGCAGTATTTT
TRBV5-6	TRBJ1-2	NA	NA	CASSLGTVNYGYTF	TGTGCCAGCAGCTTGGGGACAGTGAACTATGGCTACACCTTC
TRBV5-6	TRBJ2-7	few	TRBD1	CASSWEGQGINYEQYF	TGTGCCAGCAGCTGGGAGGGACAGGGGATTAATTACGAGCAGTACTTC
TRBV14	TRBJ1-2	few	NA	CASSQDEDGYTF	TGTGCCAGCAGCCAAGATGAGGATGGCTACACCTTC
TRBV4-1	TRBJ2-7	NA	NA	CASSLRLGDSYEQYF	TGCGCCAGCAGCCTACGACTCGGGGATAGCTACGAGCAGTACTTC
TRBV5-4	TRBJ2-7	once	NA	CASSPGSSSYEQYF	TGTGCCAGCAGCCCAGGTTCGAGCTCCTACGAGCAGTACTTC
TRBV29-1	TRBJ1-4	few	NA	CSYTGSNEKLFF	TGCAGCTATACAGGGTCTAATGAAAAACTGTTTTTT
TRBV21-1	TRBJ2-7	NA	NA	CASSTFSRFQYF	TGTGCCAGCAGCACCTTCTCCCGGTTTCAGTACTTC
TRBV27	TRBJ2-3	NA	NA	CASSFLRGSGTDTQYF	TGTGCCAGCAGTTTCCTTCGGGGGAGCGGCACAGATACGCAGTATTTT
TRBV27	TRBJ1-2	NA	TRBD1	CASSPGTGYNYGYTF	TGTGCCAGCAGTCCGGGGACAGGGTACAACTATGGCTACACCTTC
TRBV4-1	TRBJ2-2	few	TRBD1	CASSLYDRVEAGELFF	TGCGCCAGCAGCCTATACGACAGGGTAGAAGCCGGGGAGCTGTTTTTT
TRBV7-9	TRBJ2-3	NA	NA	CASSLLLPPHGTQYF	TGTGCCAGCAGCTTATTACTACCACCCCATGGTACGCAGTATTTT
TRBV19	TRBJ1-1	NA	NA	CASSIAQGNTEAFF	TGTGCCAGTAGTATCGCACAGGGGAACACTGAAGCTTTCTTT
TRBV19	TRBJ1-1	NA	NA	CASTYTGYTEAFF	TGTGCCAGTACCTACACAGGGTACACTGAAGCTTTCTTT
TRBV28	TRBJ2-7	NA	NA	CASSSTAAYEQYF	TGTGCCAGCAGTTCGACAGCAGCCTACGAGCAGTACTTC
TRBV7-2	TRBJ2-7	once	TRBD1	CASSLTGQPPYEQYF	TGTGCCAGCAGCTTAACGGGACAGCCACCCTACGAGCAGTACTTC
TRBV28	TRBJ2-7	NA	NA	CASSLLTYEQYF	TGTGCCAGCAGCCTCCTTACCTACGAGCAGTACTTC
TRBV5-1	TRBJ2-1	NA	NA	CASSGAYNEQFF	TGCGCCAGCAGCGGGGCTTACAATGAGCAGTTCTTC
TRBV7-8	TRBJ2-2	once	NA	CASCPRGSFTGELFF	TGTGCCAGCTGCCCTCGGGGGTCTTTCACCGGGGAGCTGTTTTTT
TRBV5-1	TRBJ1-1	NA	NA	CASSLGTSNTEAFF	TGCGCCAGCAGCTTGGGTACATCGAACACTGAAGCTTTCTTT
TRBV18	TRBJ2-3	few	NA	CASSPIGDTQYF	TGTGCCAGCTCACCAATCGGAGATACGCAGTATTTT
TRBV18	TRBJ2-3	NA	NA	CASSESGPRTDTQYF	TGTGCCAGCTCAGAAAGCGGGCCCCGCACAGATACGCAGTATTTT
TRBV5-1	TRBJ2-3	NA	TRBD2	CASSLLASGGATDTQYF	TGCGCCAGCAGCTTACTAGCTAGCGGGGGGGCCACAGATACGCAGTATTTT
TRBV5-1	TRBJ1-2	NA	TRBD1	CASSLGQDYGYTF	TGCGCCAGCAGCTTAGGACAGGACTATGGCTACACCTTC
TRBV30	TRBJ1-1	NA	NA	CAWRLQGGTEAFF	TGTGCCTGGAGACTACAGGGCGGAACTGAAGCTTTCTTT
TRBV6-5	TRBJ2-3	once	TRBD1	CASSYRGLSTDTQYF	TGTGCCAGCAGTTACAGGGGGCTCAGCACAGATACGCAGTATTTT
TRBV5-4	TRBJ2-1	NA	NA	CASSSGLNYNEQFF	TGTGCCAGCAGCTCGGGACTGAACTACAATGAGCAGTTCTTC
TRBV15	TRBJ2-2	NA	TRBD1	CATSRGGQGYTGELFF	TGTGCCACCAGCAGGGGTGGACAGGGGTACACCGGGGAGCTGTTTTTT
TRBV9	TRBJ2-1	NA	NA	CASSDQGIQSSYNEQFF	TGTGCCAGCAGCGACCAGGGGATCCAGAGCTCCTACAATGAGCAGTTCTTC
TRBV5-8	TRBJ1-1	NA	TRBD1	CASSFGTVRNTEAFF	TGTGCCAGCAGCTTTGGGACAGTGAGGAACACTGAAGCTTTCTTT
TRBV29-1	TRBJ1-5	NA	NA	CSVKDKAGSGPQHF	TGCAGCGTTAAAGATAAGGCGGGGTCGGGGCCCCAGCATTTT
TRBV7-2	TRBJ2-2	NA	TRBD1	CASIQGLNTGELFF	TGTGCCAGCATACAGGGGCTGAACACCGGGGAGCTGTTTTTT
TRBV6-5	TRBJ1-1	NA	TRBD1	CASSWTGEWTEAFF	TGTGCCAGCAGTTGGACAGGCGAATGGACTGAAGCTTTCTTT
TRBV7-9	TRBJ2-2	NA	NA	CAINLPPGELFF	TGTGCCATTAACCTACCGCCCGGGGAGCTGTTTTTT
TRBV7-2	TRBJ1-2	NA	NA	CASSLDPANYGYTF	TGTGCCAGCAGCTTAGACCCAGCTAACTATGGCTACACCTTC
TRBV5-6	TRBJ1-5	NA	NA	CASSLRQTSNQPQHF	TGTGCCAGCAGCTTGCGGCAGACAAGCAATCAGCCCCAGCATTTT
TRBV5-6	TRBJ2-7	NA	NA	CASSLDSYTSYEQYF	TGTGCCAGCAGCTTGGACAGCTACACCTCCTACGAGCAGTACTTC
TRBV7-6	TRBJ2-1	NA	NA	CASSVNRDDDEQFF	TGTGCCAGCAGCGTCAACAGGGACGATGATGAGCAGTTCTTC
TRBV30	TRBJ2-1	NA	NA	CAWSQGRSYNEQFF	TGTGCCTGGAGCCAGGGGCGTTCCTACAATGAGCAGTTCTTC
TRBV19	TRBJ2-7	NA	TRBD1	CASSRDSFYEQYF	TGTGCCAGTAGTCGGGACAGCTTCTACGAGCAGTACTTC
TRBV2	TRBJ2-5	NA	TRBD2	CAREALAEETQYF	TGTGCCCGAGAGGCACTAGCGGAAGAGACCCAGTACTTC
TRBV21-1	TRBJ2-7	NA	NA	CASSKVSEYSYEQYF	TGTGCCAGCAGCAAGGTGTCAGAATACTCCTACGAGCAGTACTTC
TRBV7-9	TRBJ2-1	NA	TRBD2	CASSPRTSGDGVDEQFF	TGTGCCAGCAGCCCCCGGACTAGCGGCGACGGGGTGGATGAGCAGTTCTTC
TRBV5-1	TRBJ2-1	NA	TRBD1	CASSPGQVYNEQFF	TGCGCCAGCAGCCCGGGACAGGTCTACAATGAGCAGTTCTTC
TRBV27	TRBJ2-1	NA	NA	CASSSGTEQFF	TGTGCCAGCAGCTCGGGGACAGAGCAGTTCTTC
TRBV4-2	TRBJ1-6	NA	TRBD1	CASSITGAGSYNSPLHF	TGTGCCAGCAGCATTACAGGGGCTGGCTCCTATAATTCACCCCTCCACTTT